This entry lists 24 T cell receptor beta chains sequenced from one sample in a study. MiXCR, applied by TCRdb to the 5' RACE reads, yields one record per CDR3 protein. The sample includes tens of thousands of distinct CDR3 sequences, 25% to 35% of them seen just once. The sample consisted of naive CD4+ T cells sorted from blood. The subset here: naive CD4+ T cells, CD4+CD45RA+CD25-. The source is a female donor with breast cancer.

This clonotype is categorized as medium-sized. The V call is TRBV5-5, the J call TRBJ2-3, with D unresolved. This CDR3 has 12 residues. V gave up 3 bases and J gave up 2 bases, with 4 bases separating them. CDR1 is SGHKS, CDR2 YYEKEE, per germline (reference sequence). The CDR3 loop reads CASSWNTDTQYF. Written as DNA, the CDR3 is TGTGCCAGCAGCTGGAACACAGATACGCAGTATTTT.

This clonotype was recorded many times. At one of its ends the junction is not consistent with the germline gene, which may arise from a read error. This chain connects TRBV9 to TRBJ1-1, with 10 bases matching TRBD1. Germline lookup yields CDR1 SGDLS and CDR2 YYNGEE. This CDR3 is 13 amino acids long. CDR3 DNA: TGTGCCAGCAGCATTGGGACAGGGGCCCCAGGACCATTT. It codes for CASSIGTGAPGPF.

This sequence joins TRBV5-1 and TRBJ2-5; 14 bases line up with TRBD2. V lost 7 bases, J lost 5 bases, and 7 bases stayed unmatched. Germline-derived CDR1 and CDR2 are SGHRS and YFSETQ. The CDR3 contains 15 residues. CDR3 loop: CASQTSGRAGETQYF. The CDR3 DNA follows: TGCGCCAGCCAGACTAGCGGGAGGGCCGGGGAGACCCAGTACTTC.

V is TRBV4-1 and J is TRBJ2-1, with D unclear. Trimming removed 1 base at V and 9 bases at J, with 10 bases between. Germline V gene data show CDR1 as MGHRA and CDR2 as YSYEKL. This CDR3 has 13 residues. CDR3 region: CASSQVGLGEQFF. CDR3 DNA sequence: TGCGCCAGCAGCCAAGTAGGGTTGGGTGAGCAGTTCTTC.

This clonotype appeared a few times. The CDR3 DNA follows: TGCGCCAGCAGCTTGCCACAGGGGAATAATTCACCCCTCCACTTT. Encoded protein: CASSLPQGNNSPLHF. The chain employs TRBV5-1 and TRBJ1-6; 7 positions match TRBD1. V shed 1 base and J 5 bases; nucleotides not matched to a gene: 3. The CDR3 consists of 15 residues. The germline gives CDR1 SGHRS, CDR2 YFSETQ.

As regards this clonotype: The CDR3 ends on some other residue instead of the conserved phenylalanine or tryptophan, so this is likely a read error. This chain uses TRBV12-3 or TRBV12-4 with TRBJ1-2; maybe TRBD1 (5 bases). The CDR3 is 13 residues long. With 5 bases removed from V and 3 bases from J, the gap between germline ends came to 10 bases. The CDR3 loop reads CASSQGIDYGYTL. The CDR3 nucleotides are TGTGCCAGCAGTCAGGGAATTGACTATGGCTACACCCTC.

This clonotype was detected only a few times. This chain uses TRBV29-1 with TRBJ1-2, with TRBD1 as a possible D gene (5 bases). Germline V lookup: CDR1 SQVTM, CDR2 ANQGSEA. The V gene lost 7 bases and the J gene lost 1 base, with 10 bases spanning the gap. This CDR3 contains 12 residues. The CDR3, as DNA: TGCAGCGCGGGGCACGATAACTATGGCTACACCTTC. The encoded protein is CSAGHDNYGYTF.

This clonotype was recorded a few times. CDR3 coding DNA: TGTGCCAGCAGCCACGCCTACAGGGTACCAGAGACCCAGTACTTC. Amino acid sequence: CASSHAYRVPETQYF. This sequence joins TRBV6-2 or TRBV6-3 and TRBJ2-5; maybe TRBD1 (6 bases). Trimming pared 6 bases from V and 4 bases from J, leaving 18 bases between. The germline V gene has CDR1 MNHEY and CDR2 SVGEGT. The CDR3 length is 15 residues.

This clonotype was seen only a few times. The V gene is TRBV4-1, the J gene TRBJ2-1; 7 nucleotides match TRBD1. J was trimmed by 2 bases and V by 0 bases; bases with no gene match: 4. CDR1 is MGHRA, CDR2 YSYEKL, per germline. This CDR3 region has 16 residues. The CDR3 loop reads CASSQEVQGTYNEQFF. The CDR3 coding sequence is TGCGCCAGCAGCCAAGAGGTACAGGGGACCTACAATGAGCAGTTCTTC.

In its sample, this clonotype was seen a few times. The V call is TRBV6-1, the J call TRBJ2-2; D might be TRBD1 (6 bases). V lost 6 bases to trimming and J lost 4 bases, with 12 bases between them. The CDR3 sequence is 14 residues long. Germline V gene sequence: CDR1 MNHNS, CDR2 SASEGT. The CDR3 region has the DNA TGTGCCAGCAGCGGTGACAGGCGCACCGGGGAGCTGTTTTTT. This gives the protein CASSGDRRTGELFF.

V is TRBV20-1 and J is TRBJ2-7; possibly TRBD1 or TRBD2 for D (7 bases each). CDR1 and CDR2 (germline): DFQATT, SNEGSKA (reference sequence). Trimming left V 0 bases short and J 4 bases short, with 16 bases between. There are 15 residues in the CDR3. CDR3 amino acids: CSARDRGGTNYEQYF. The DNA for the CDR3 is TGCAGTGCTAGAGACAGGGGGGGTACCAATTACGAGCAGTACTTC.

This clonotype was seen ten or more times. This rearrangement joins TRBV20-1 to TRBJ1-1; maybe TRBD1 (5 bases). Trimming took off 1 base at V and 1 base at J, with 28 bases between the two ends. Germline assignment: CDR1 DFQATT and CDR2 SNEGSKA (reference sequence). The CDR3 runs 20 residues. The CDR3 spells CSARGRRFFGDPIRNTEAFF. CDR3 DNA sequence: TGCAGTGCTAGAGGGAGGCGTTTCTTTGGGGACCCTATAAGGAACACTGAAGCTTTCTTT.

V and J are TRBV5-4 and TRBJ1-2, with D perhaps matching TRBD1 (6 bases). This CDR3 contains 16 residues. Between the trimmed V and J ends, which lost 2 bases and 6 bases, there was a span of 20 bases. Per the germline V gene, CDR1 is SGHNT and CDR2 is YYREEE (reference sequence). The CDR3 coding sequence is TGTGCCAGCAGCTTTTATCCTGCAGGGGAGAGGCATGGCTACACCTTC. Translating gives CASSFYPAGERHGYTF.

In this sample, this clonotype turned up a few times. The chain has TRBV6-5 and TRBJ2-5, with D tentatively TRBD1 or TRBD2 (6 bases each). With 11 bases removed from V and 4 bases from J, the gap between germline ends came to 20 bases. The CDR3 sequence is 14 residues long. Germline values: CDR1 MNHEY, CDR2 SVGAGI. The CDR3 sequence: CAVRDTAAGETQYF. The CDR3 DNA reads as TGTGCCGTGCGGGACACCGCTGCGGGAGAGACCCAGTACTTC.

The V gene is TRBV24-1, the J gene TRBJ2-7; D gene unclear. Deletions cut 4 bases from V and 5 bases from J, with 2 bases between. This CDR3 has 10 residues. Germline CDR1 and CDR2: KGHDR and SFDVKD. The CDR3 nucleotides are TGTGCCACCAGTGAACACGAGCAGTACTTC. It translates to CATSEHEQYF.

The chain couples TRBV20-1 to TRBJ2-1; 11 nucleotides agree with TRBD2. The length of the CDR3 is 15 residues. Losses at the gene ends were 1 base for V and 6 bases for J; bases not matched to a gene: 5. The V gene's germline CDR1 is DFQATT and CDR2 SNEGSKA (reference sequence). The CDR3 loop is CSARVFGTSGNEQFF. CDR3 in DNA: TGCAGTGCTAGAGTTTTTGGGACTAGCGGCAATGAGCAGTTCTTC.

A few counts support this clonotype. V and J are TRBV5-4 and TRBJ2-5; the D gene is possibly TRBD2 (5 bases). Between the trimmed V and J ends, which lost 3 bases and 0 bases, there was a span of 12 bases. Germline CDR1 SGHNT, CDR2 YYREEE (reference sequence). The CDR3 totals 15 residues. The CDR3 sequence is CASSWEREHQETQYF. The DNA for the CDR3 is TGTGCCAGCAGCTGGGAACGGGAACACCAAGAGACCCAGTACTTC. Based on the CDR3 plus reference TRBV5-4 and TRBJ2-5, the full variable domain is ETGVTQSPTHLIKTRGQQVTLRCSSQSGHNTVSWYQQALGQGPQFIFQYYREEENGRGNFPPRFSGLQFPNYSSELNVNALELDDSALYLCASSWEREHQETQYFGPGTRLLVL.

In this sample, this clonotype turned up a few times. The V gene is TRBV19, the J gene TRBJ2-1; maybe TRBD1 (6 bases). Deletions cut 9 bases from V and 4 bases from J, with 13 bases between. CDR3 length equals 13 residues. Germline CDR1 is LNHDA and CDR2 is SQIVND (reference sequence). CDR3 sequence (DNA): TGTGCCAGGAGCAGGGGCGAGTACAATGAGCAGTTCTTC. Its translation: CARSRGEYNEQFF.

V is TRBV4-3 and J is TRBJ1-1; D not certain. V shed 0 bases and J shed 1 base, with 9 bases lying between them. Germline V gene lookup returns CDR1 LGHNA and CDR2 YSLEER. The CDR3 runs 15 residues. CDR3 region: CASSQEEAQNTEAFF. CDR3 sequence (DNA): TGCGCCAGCAGCCAAGAGGAGGCACAGAACACTGAAGCTTTCTTT.

This clonotype was detected a few times. The chain has TRBV11-2 and TRBJ2-2, with D perhaps matching TRBD1 (6 bases). Germline V lookup: CDR1 SGHAT, CDR2 FQNNGV. With 5 bases removed from V and 5 bases from J, the gap between germline ends came to 15 bases. The CDR3 contains 15 residues. The CDR3 sequence: CASSHHRVGTGELFF. CDR3 sequence (DNA): TGTGCCAGCAGCCACCACAGGGTCGGGACCGGGGAGCTGTTTTTT.

Comments on this clonotype: A much more abundant neighbour one base away suggests this may be a read error. The rearrangement uses TRBV6-1 and TRBJ1-6; no clear D. Trimming shortened V by 6 bases and J by 8 bases, and 5 bases separated the two germline ends. This CDR3 comprises 11 residues. In germline, CDR1 is MNHNS, CDR2 SASEGT. CDR3 bases: TGTGCCAGCAGCGATGATTCACCCCTCCACTTT. As protein: CASSDDSPLHF.

This clonotype was seen a handful of times. The gene calls are TRBV5-1 and TRBJ2-1; D is undetermined. The V end was cut by 0 bases, the J end by 9 bases, with 4 bases between. Germline CDR1 is SGHRS and CDR2 is YFSETQ. The CDR3 has 11 amino acids. The CDR3: CASSLASEQFF. In DNA form, the CDR3 reads TGCGCCAGCAGCTTGGCGTCTGAGCAGTTCTTC.

About this clonotype itself: Sequence at one end of the junction differs from germline and may be a read error. The chain employs TRBV4-1 and TRBJ2-3, with 8 bases aligning to TRBD2. Germline CDR1 reads MGHRA; CDR2 reads YSYEKL. The CDR3 is 17 amino acids. CDR3 amino acids: CDSSRGGIVELGNTQYF. The CDR3 DNA reads TGCGACAGCAGCCGGGGGGGAATAGTCGAGCTTGGGAATACGCAGTATTTT.

This clonotype was detected only once. Germline and junction disagree at one end, which may indicate a read error. The gene calls are TRBV7-6 and TRBJ2-1; 7 bases line up with TRBD2. This CDR3 has 15 residues. From germline, CDR1 is SGHVS and CDR2 FNYEAQ. CDR3 sequence reads: CASSSLSGRAGEQSF. In nucleotides, the CDR3 is TGTGCCAGCAGCTCCCTCAGTGGGAGGGCCGGTGAGCAGTCCTTC.